This T cell receptor (beta chain) emerged from a study of T cells in localized non-small cell lung cancer. Some clones are missing from TCRdb's copy, which holds only in-frame ones; the method was immunoSEQ multiplex PCR. The profile covers around 30,000 clones, with 94% appearing a single time and around 0.66% taken by the ten largest. The CDR3 has 15 residues. With 4 bases clipped from V and 4 bases from J, the junction kept 8 bases outside the gene matches. Germline V gene sequence: CDR1 SNHLY, CDR2 FYNNEI. The sequence derives from a woman aged 40-69 years with stage I lung adenocarcinoma. The chain is built from TRBV2 and TRBJ2-5, with TRBD1 matching 8 bases. The input for sequencing was peripheral blood, taken before any cancer treatment. The CDR3 DNA reads TGTGCCAGCAGTGTCCCCGCAGGGGGCCCAGAGACCCAGTACTTC. Its translation: CASSVPAGGPETQYF.